Listed here are 24 T cell receptor beta chains from one sample, sequenced in a study of Ad26.COV2.S vaccination and SARS-CoV-2 variants (dated by TCRdb to the early 2020s). Library construction relied on the immunoSEQ multiplex PCR assay. TCRdb mirrors the immuneACCESS table, restricted to in-frame sequences. Some clones are absent from its copies; in checked studies, under half trace to an unresolved V gene, and the reason for the others is unknown. For this sample there are about 410,000 clones; roughly nine tenths appear just once. The biggest ten clones account for under 3.5% of the sample. Sample treatment or condition, as interpreted from the label and publication: around 19 received Ad26.COV2.S at low or high dose, single or two shots; about 5 received placebo; per-sample allocation not given. For vaccine and placebo recipients, the sequenced repertoires came from samples collected on day 63 after the first injection.

The source was peripheral blood, collected in a trial of Ad26.COV2.S vaccine versus placebo. The receptor set was obtained from a person between 18 and 60 years old who received the Ad26.COV2.S COVID-19 vaccine or a placebo.

The V call is TRBV6-1, the J call TRBJ1-1; D call uncertain. Germline V CDR1 and CDR2: MNHNS, SASEGT. V gave up 1 base and J gave up 2 bases, with 8 bases separating them. This CDR3 comprises 14 residues. The chain's CDR3 is CASSEGGSNTEAFF. DNA of the CDR3: TGTGCCAGCAGTGAAGGAGGATCCAACACTGAAGCTTTCTTT.

This clone was found once. The gene calls are TRBV4-3 and TRBJ1-6; TRBD1 is a possible D gene (5 bases). Germline V gives CDR1 LGHNA, CDR2 YSLEER. The CDR3 has 15 residues. V was trimmed by 1 base and J by 6 bases, leaving 10 bases between them. Written as DNA, the CDR3 is TGCGCCAGCAGCCAAGTGAGGGGTTTTAATTCACCCCTCCACTTT. It yields the protein CASSQVRGFNSPLHF.

This clone was found once. The rearrangement joins TRBV5-4 to TRBJ1-1; D perhaps matches TRBD1 (5 bases). This CDR3 spans 16 amino acids. Deletions cut 0 bases from V and 1 base from J, with 13 bases between. Looked up from germline, CDR1 is SGHNT and CDR2 is YYREEE (reference sequence). Here the CDR3 DNA reads TGTGCCAGCAGCTTGGCCGTCAGGGTAGGGAACACTGAAGCTTTCTTT. Translating it yields CASSLAVRVGNTEAFF.

V is TRBV24-1 and J is TRBJ2-3; 8 bases are shared with TRBD1. CDR3 length: 16 residues. J lost 2 bases, V lost 4 bases, and 7 bases had no gene match. Germline V gene sequence: CDR1 KGHDR, CDR2 SFDVKD. The CDR3 DNA is TGTGCCACCAGTGACCATGGACAGGGAACCACAGATACGCAGTATTTT. Translated, it gives CATSDHGQGTTDTQYF.

This chain connects TRBV3-1 (or the pseudogene TRBV3-2) to TRBJ1-6; 10 positions agree with TRBD1. This CDR3 is built from 15 residues. V shed 3 bases, J shed 6 bases, and the junction held 2 bases outside the gene matches. From germline, CDR1 is LGHDT and CDR2 YNNKEL (reference sequence). Here the CDR3 DNA reads TGTGCCAGCAGCCAGGGGGACAGGGGTAATTCACCCCTCCACTTT. This gives the protein CASSQGDRGNSPLHF.

The V and J genes are TRBV27 and TRBJ2-2, with unresolved D. Per the germline V gene, CDR1 is MNHEY and CDR2 is SMNVEV (reference sequence). This CDR3 is 13 amino acids long. V was trimmed by 0 bases and J by 4 bases, leaving 3 bases between them. The CDR3 protein is CASSLSRTGELFF. The CDR3 DNA reads as TGTGCCAGCAGTTTATCTCGCACCGGGGAGCTGTTTTTT.

The chain combines TRBV19 with TRBJ1-2; D not certain. Trimming took off 6 bases at V and 2 bases at J, with 13 bases between the two ends. This CDR3 has 14 residues. The germline gives CDR1 LNHDA, CDR2 SQIVND (reference sequence). The chain's CDR3 is CASRSWGANYGYTF. The CDR3 DNA sequence: TGTGCCAGTAGATCGTGGGGAGCGAACTATGGCTACACCTTC.

This chain connects TRBV5-5 to TRBJ1-2, with a tentative D call TRBD1 (5 bases). Germline V CDR1 and CDR2: SGHKS, YYEKEE (reference sequence). With 1 base removed from V and 5 bases from J, the gap between germline ends came to 9 bases. The CDR3 loop spans 13 amino acids. CDR3 region: CASSLQGPYGYTF. The CDR3 bases are TGTGCCAGCAGCTTGCAGGGCCCGTATGGCTACACCTTC.

The gene calls are TRBV6-5 and TRBJ1-2; 8 bases are a match to TRBD1. This CDR3 region has 14 residues. V dropped 5 bases and J dropped 4; count of bases not matched to a gene: 6. Germline V gives CDR1 MNHEY, CDR2 SVGAGI. The CDR3 DNA is TGTGCCAGCAGTAAGACAGGGGCCGGCTATGGCTACACCTTC. This gives the protein CASSKTGAGYGYTF.

CDR3 sequence: CAWRGDKLGNTIYF. The CDR3 region has the DNA TGTGCCTGGAGGGGGGACAAGCTCGGAAACACCATATATTTT. The V and J genes are TRBV30 and TRBJ1-3; a weak D match, TRBD1 (6 bases). V was cut by 3 bases and J by 4 bases, with 13 bases left in between. CDR1 and CDR2 from the germline V gene are GTSNPN and SVGIG (reference sequence). The CDR3 runs 14 residues.

This chain uses TRBV6-5 with TRBJ1-1; weak D call: TRBD1 (5 bases). This CDR3 has 12 residues. Germline assignment: CDR1 MNHEY and CDR2 SVGAGI. Trimming took 7 bases from V and 11 from J, leaving 17 bases between them. This CDR3 reads CASKFTGSGAFF. In DNA, the CDR3 is TGTGCCAGCAAATTTACAGGCTCAGGGGCTTTCTTT.

In DNA, the CDR3 is TGTGCCAGCAGTTCACAGGGCGACACAGATACGCAGTATTTT. Protein product: CASSSQGDTDTQYF. This chain connects TRBV6-4 to TRBJ2-3, with D perhaps matching TRBD1 (6 bases). Germline-derived CDR1 and CDR2 are MRHNA and SNTAGT. This CDR3 has 14 amino acids. V was shortened by 5 bases and J by 2 bases, with 11 bases between the two germline ends.

The chain employs TRBV3-1 (or the pseudogene TRBV3-2) and TRBJ2-3, with 10 nucleotides matching TRBD2. V lost 4 bases and J lost 5; bases outside the gene matches: 9. Germline V gene lookup returns CDR1 LGHDT and CDR2 YNNKEL (reference sequence). CDR3 length: 16 residues. CDR3 region: CASSPRGAGGVDTQYF. The CDR3 DNA is TGTGCCAGCAGCCCTAGGGGAGCGGGGGGGGTAGATACGCAGTATTTT.

CDR3 sequence: CASSRAGDEQYF. CDR3 nucleotides: TGTGCCAGCAGCCGGGCGGGGGACGAGCAGTACTTC. The chain couples TRBV7-2 to TRBJ2-7, with TRBD2 identical over 7 bases. The CDR3 contains 12 residues. The V and J ends lost 5 bases and 5 bases, in that order; junction bases with no gene match: 3. Germline V gene data show CDR1 as SGHTA and CDR2 as FQGNSA.

The chain is built from TRBV7-9 and TRBJ2-3, with D unclear. Germline loops: CDR1 SEHNR, CDR2 FQNEAQ (reference sequence). The CDR3 is 15 amino acids. The V end was cut by 1 base, the J end by 0 bases, with 8 bases between. The CDR3 DNA sequence: TGTGCCAGCAGCTTAGGCGGTTATAGCACAGATACGCAGTATTTT. Translation gives CASSLGGYSTDTQYF.

CDR3 sequence (DNA): TGCGCCAGCAGCCAAGAGAGAAGGGGTGGCAATCAGCCCCAGCATTTT. It encodes CASSQERRGGNQPQHF. J is TRBJ1-5 and V is TRBV4-1, with a tentative D call TRBD1 (5 bases). Trimming cost V 0 bases and J 2 bases, with 11 bases left between them. The CDR3 runs to 16 residues. The V gene's germline CDR1 is MGHRA and CDR2 YSYEKL.

The chain uses TRBV12-3 or TRBV12-4 and TRBJ1-5; D is ambiguous. Trimming took off 6 bases at V and 11 bases at J, with 17 bases between the two ends. The length of the CDR3 is 13 residues. The CDR3 region is CASSPETTKAQHF. In DNA, the CDR3 is TGTGCCAGCAGCCCAGAGACAACTAAAGCCCAGCATTTT.

J is TRBJ1-2 and V is TRBV2; TRBD1 agrees at 7 bases. The CDR3 extends over 14 amino acids. CDR1 and CDR2 (germline): SNHLY, FYNNEI. After removal of 6 bases from V and 1 base from J, the junction contained 5 bases not matched to a gene. The CDR3 DNA follows: TGTGCCAGCAGACCGACAGGGAGTAACTATGGCTACACCTTC. It translates to CASRPTGSNYGYTF.

The chain recombines TRBV19 with TRBJ1-1; the match to TRBD1 covers 7 bases. The CDR3 is 16 amino acids. The ends lost 3 bases at V and 3 bases at J; junction bases unmatched: 10. Germline lookup yields CDR1 LNHDA and CDR2 SQIVND (reference sequence). DNA of the CDR3: TGTGCCAGTAGTATGGGGTCGACAGGGACCTACACTGAAGCTTTCTTT. Amino acids: CASSMGSTGTYTEAFF.

The rearrangement joins TRBV11-2 to TRBJ2-5, with 9 bases aligning to TRBD2. The CDR3 extends over 14 amino acids. Germline CDR1 SGHAT, CDR2 FQNNGV. Germline trimming cut 7 bases from V and 3 bases from J; bases unmatched to any gene: 6. The CDR3 protein is CASIGLAGKETQYF. The DNA for the CDR3 is TGTGCCAGCATTGGCCTAGCGGGGAAAGAGACCCAGTACTTC.

This clone was recorded once. The V and J genes are TRBV30 and TRBJ1-6; tentatively, D is TRBD1 (6 bases). CDR1 and CDR2 (germline): GTSNPN, SVGIG (reference sequence). V lost 2 bases and J 4 bases, leaving 12 bases between the germline ends. CDR3 length: 15 amino acids. For the CDR3, the DNA is TGTGCCTGGAGTACACGGACAGAATATAATTCACCCCTCCACTTT. Translating it yields CAWSTRTEYNSPLHF.

The chain couples TRBV6-2 or TRBV6-3 to TRBJ1-1; maybe TRBD1 (5 bases). CDR1 and CDR2 (germline): MNHEY, SVGEGT. V shed 4 bases and J shed 1 base, with 16 bases lying between them. The CDR3 is 16 amino acids. In nucleotides, the CDR3 is TGTGCCAGCAGTTCCCCGGGGGGGTTTGGGAACACTGAAGCTTTCTTT. Protein sequence: CASSSPGGFGNTEAFF.

In nucleotides, the CDR3 is TGTGCCAGCAGTTTAGGGAATAATTGGTATTTT. Residues: CASSLGNNWYF. This rearrangement joins TRBV12-3 or TRBV12-4 to TRBJ2-3; D unclear. This CDR3 has 11 residues. Trimming stripped 1 base from V and 14 bases from J, with 10 bases between.

The chain combines TRBV7-8 with TRBJ2-4; the match to TRBD1 covers 7 bases. V dropped 0 bases and J dropped 3; count of bases not matched to a gene: 2. Germline-derived CDR1 and CDR2 are SGHVS and FQNEAQ. This CDR3 region has 15 residues. CDR3 sequence (DNA): TGTGCCAGCAGCTTAGCCCAGGGGGTCAAAAACATTCAGTACTTC. Its protein is CASSLAQGVKNIQYF. The full variable domain, completed using reference TRBV7-8 and TRBJ2-4, is GAGVSQSPRYKVAKRGQDVALRCDPISGHVSLFWYQQALGQGPEFLTYFQNEAQLDKSGLPSDRFFAERPEGSVSTLKIQRTQQEDSAVYLCASSLAQGVKNIQYFGAGTRLSVL.